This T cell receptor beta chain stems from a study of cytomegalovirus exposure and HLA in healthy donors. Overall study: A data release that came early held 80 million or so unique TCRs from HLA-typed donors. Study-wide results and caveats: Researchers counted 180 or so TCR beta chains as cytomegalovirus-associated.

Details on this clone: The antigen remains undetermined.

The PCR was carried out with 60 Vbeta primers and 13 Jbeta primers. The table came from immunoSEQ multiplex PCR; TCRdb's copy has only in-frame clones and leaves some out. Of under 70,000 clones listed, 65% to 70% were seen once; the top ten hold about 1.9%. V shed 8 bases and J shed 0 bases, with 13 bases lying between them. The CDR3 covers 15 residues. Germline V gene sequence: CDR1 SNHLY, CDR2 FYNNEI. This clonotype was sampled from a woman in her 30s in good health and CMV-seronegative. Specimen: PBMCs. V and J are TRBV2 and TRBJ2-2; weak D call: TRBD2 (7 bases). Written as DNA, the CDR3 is TGTGCCAGCGGGAGGGGGTCCGCGAACACCGGGGAGCTGTTTTTT. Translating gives CASGRGSANTGELFF.